This T cell receptor (beta chain) appears in the sequencing data of a study of T cells in Graves' hyperthyroidism and ophthalmopathy. At the level of the study: Before treatment of any kind, peripheral blood was taken at initial diagnosis.

Clinical symptoms, serum thyroxine, TRAb, thyroid ultrasound and orbital computed tomography informed diagnoses. Amplified TCR beta CDR3 regions came from RNA transcripts. First-round RT-PCR targeting the TCR CDR3 was performed with the HTBI primer set. TCRdb passed the multiplex PCR reads through MiXCR, listing each CDR3 protein once. The sample shows a few hundred thousand distinct CDR3 sequences, 11% to 15% of them seen only once. General study findings and limits: Researchers found most expanded thyroid clonotypes above 0.001 in blood as well.

CDR1 is SGHAT, CDR2 FQNNGV, per germline. The CDR3 contains 14 residues. V was clipped by 3 bases and J by 0 bases, with 9 bases between them. This clonotype was picked up many times. Its antigen is currently unknown. The source of this sequence is a woman in her forties with Graves' hyperthyroidism. What was sequenced was blood. This chain connects TRBV11-2 to TRBJ2-7; TRBD2 might be the D (7 bases). CDR3 sequence reads: CASSFGGLSYEQYF. Here the CDR3 DNA reads TGTGCCAGCAGCTTCGGGGGGCTCTCCTACGAGCAGTACTTC.